The 18 T cell receptor beta chains given below trace back to one sample, sequenced in a study of CD8 T cells in ankylosing spondylitis. The antigens these receptors bind are not known. MiXCR, run by TCRdb on the 5' RACE reads, gives a single entry per CDR3 protein. The sample lists 100,000 or so distinct CDR3 sequences, roughly 8.5% seen once, with over 25% in the top ten. Study conclusions and caveats: Apparently characteristic of ankylosing spondylitis blood was a TCR beta motif (under ten highly homologous variants).

Sequences were obtained from blood, either unsorted or a sorted T cell fraction (not recorded which). The receptors derive from a male donor with ankylosing spondylitis.

This clonotype was recorded a few times. The chain combines TRBV2 with TRBJ2-1; 11 positions agree with TRBD2. From germline, CDR1 is SNHLY and CDR2 FYNNEI. The J segment lost 5 bases and the V segment lost 6 bases, leaving 6 bases of the junction unmatched. The CDR3 spans 15 residues. The CDR3 loop reads CASRALAGGDNEQFF. The CDR3 region has the DNA TGTGCCAGCAGAGCTCTAGCGGGAGGCGACAATGAGCAGTTCTTC.

The J gene is TRBJ2-1, the V gene TRBV27; weak D call: TRBD2 (6 bases). The CDR3 totals 16 residues. The germline V gene has CDR1 MNHEY and CDR2 SMNVEV (reference sequence). Trimming shortened V by 0 bases and J by 2 bases, and 11 bases separated the two germline ends. The CDR3 sequence is CASSLSIGSAYNEQFF. Here the CDR3 DNA reads TGTGCCAGCAGTTTATCGATCGGGAGCGCCTACAATGAGCAGTTCTTC.

This clonotype showed up many times. This chain uses TRBV7-9 with TRBJ1-5; D is ambiguous. Per germline, CDR1 SEHNR and CDR2 FQNEAQ (reference sequence). The CDR3 spans 14 residues. V was pared by 1 base and J by 1 base, with 5 bases between. The CDR3 loop reads CASSLGRSNQPQHF. DNA of the CDR3: TGTGCCAGCAGCTTAGGACGGAGCAATCAGCCCCAGCATTTT. The full variable domain, with the rest looked up from reference TRBV7-9 and TRBJ1-5, is DTGVSQNPRHKITKRGQNVTFRCDPISEHNRLYWYRQTLGQGPEFLTYFQNEAQLEKSRLLSDRFSAERPKGSFSTLEIQRTEQGDSAMYLCASSLGRSNQPQHFGDGTRLSIL.

This clonotype has only a few counts. The V call is TRBV2, the J call TRBJ2-7; D gene unclear. The germline V gene has CDR1 SNHLY and CDR2 FYNNEI. The CDR3 runs to 15 residues. Trimming shortened V by 1 base and J by 0 bases, and 10 bases separated the two germline ends. In DNA, the CDR3 is TGTGCCAGCAGTGAAGGCCAGGCGAGCTCCTACGAGCAGTACGTC. Translated, it gives CASSEGQASSYEQYV.

The rearrangement uses TRBV6-6 and TRBJ2-7; tentatively, D is TRBD1 (5 bases). CDR1 is MNHNY and CDR2 is SVGAGI in the germline V gene (reference sequence). The V end was cut by 2 bases, the J end by 5 bases, with 10 bases between. This CDR3 comprises 13 residues. The CDR3 nucleotides read TGTGCCAGCAGTTACGGGGCGGAGAACGAGCAGTACGTC. It specifies CASSYGAENEQYV.

The chain uses TRBV20-1 and TRBJ2-7; 7 bases are a match to TRBD2. Germline loops: CDR1 DFQATT, CDR2 SNEGSKA (reference sequence). The CDR3 has 14 amino acids. Trimming cost V 5 bases and J 3 bases; bases outside gene matches: 10. The CDR3 sequence is CSAPSGLAVYEQYF. As DNA, the CDR3 is TGCAGTGCTCCATCGGGGCTAGCGGTCTACGAGCAGTACTTC.

This clonotype showed up many times. This chain uses TRBV9 with TRBJ1-3, with D perhaps matching TRBD1 (5 bases). Germline lookup yields CDR1 SGDLS and CDR2 YYNGEE. CDR3 length equals 15 residues. V was trimmed by 0 bases and J by 1 base, leaving 8 bases between them. The CDR3 here is CASSVVAGSGNTIYF. The DNA for the CDR3 is TGTGCCAGCAGCGTAGTGGCAGGGTCTGGAAACACCATATATTTT.

This clonotype was seen many times. This sequence joins TRBV5-1 and TRBJ2-7; no clear D. Trimming left V 7 bases short and J 6 bases short, with 14 bases between. Germline V CDR1 and CDR2: SGHRS, YFSETQ. This CDR3 is built from 12 residues. CDR3 nucleotide sequence: TGCGCCAGCGGGTCCTCGGGCAGCGAGCAGTACTTC. Translating gives CASGSSGSEQYF.

This clonotype has ten or more counts. V is TRBV11-1 and J is TRBJ2-1, with TRBD1 identical over 10 bases. CDR3 length: 15 amino acids. Per germline, CDR1 SGHAT and CDR2 FQDESV (reference sequence). With 5 bases clipped from V and 7 bases from J, the junction kept 8 bases outside the gene matches. The CDR3: CASSVGQGVINEQFF. CDR3 coding DNA: TGTGCCAGCAGCGTTGGACAGGGGGTAATTAATGAGCAGTTCTTC.

The chain has TRBV5-1 and TRBJ2-1; TRBD2 agrees at 8 bases. Looked up from germline, CDR1 is SGHRS and CDR2 is YFSETQ. After removal of 4 bases from V and 6 bases from J, the junction contained 12 bases not matched to a gene. This CDR3 spans 16 amino acids. The CDR3 sequence is CASSPGLAGSLNEQFF. The DNA for the CDR3 is TGCGCCAGCAGCCCGGGCCTAGCGGGTTCGCTCAATGAGCAGTTCTTC.

The rearrangement links TRBV20-1 to TRBJ2-3, with 8 nucleotides matching TRBD2. The CDR3 runs 19 residues. Per germline, CDR1 DFQATT and CDR2 SNEGSKA (reference sequence). V trimming: 1 base; J trimming: 1 base; junction bases outside the gene matches: 16. CDR3 loop: CSARGVAGSGSYGTDTQYF. The DNA of the CDR3 is TGCAGTGCTAGAGGGGTAGCCGGAAGCGGGAGTTACGGCACAGATACGCAGTATTTT.

In DNA, the CDR3 is TGCAGTGCCGGGGGGCGGGCCTCCTTCACAGATACGCAGTATTTT. Translating it yields CSAGGRASFTDTQYF. V and J are TRBV20-1 and TRBJ2-3; tentatively, D is TRBD2 (7 bases). The germline V gene encodes CDR1 DFQATT and CDR2 SNEGSKA (reference sequence). V was cut by 6 bases and J by 2 bases, with 18 bases left in between. There are 15 residues in the CDR3.

The chain recombines TRBV29-1 with TRBJ1-1; weak D call: TRBD1 (5 bases). There are 15 residues in the CDR3. Trimming took off 3 bases at V and 4 bases at J, with 18 bases between the two ends. The germline CDR1 and CDR2 sequences are SQVTM and ANQGSEA. The CDR3 loop reads CSVDVDGAARTEAFF. The CDR3 bases are TGCAGCGTTGACGTGGACGGGGCGGCGCGCACTGAAGCTTTCTTT.

The sample holds many counts of this clonotype. The chain is built from TRBV7-8 and TRBJ2-7, with D unclear. This CDR3 has 14 residues. The germline CDR1 and CDR2 sequences are SGHVS and FQNEAQ. The V gene lost 4 bases and the J gene lost 0 bases, with 10 bases spanning the gap. CDR3 sequence (DNA): TGTGCCAGCAGCTCTATCGAAGTCTCCTACGAGCAGTACGTC. It encodes CASSSIEVSYEQYV.

In this sample, this clonotype turned up a few times. The V call is TRBV10-2, the J call TRBJ2-1; 8 positions agree with TRBD2. CDR3 size: 16 residues. V shed 1 base and J 7 bases; nucleotides not matched to a gene: 9. From germline, CDR1 is WSHSY and CDR2 SAAADI. The DNA for the CDR3 is TGCGCCAGCAGTGAGTATATCGGGAGGGCCAGGAATGAGCAGTTCTTC. This codes for CASSEYIGRARNEQFF.

This clonotype was detected only a few times. V gene TRBV24-1 combines with J gene TRBJ2-2; D unclear. V dropped 9 bases and J dropped 1 base, with 5 bases sitting between them. The V gene's germline CDR1 is KGHDR and CDR2 SFDVKD. The CDR3 runs to 12 residues. CDR3 region: CATSVNTGELFF. The CDR3 DNA reads TGTGCCACCTCAGTGAACACCGGGGAGCTGTTTTTT.

This clonotype was detected many times. The chain links TRBV5-1 to TRBJ2-1, with D possibly called TRBD1 or TRBD2 (5 bases each). Germline lookup yields CDR1 SGHRS and CDR2 YFSETQ. The CDR3 runs 14 residues. Deletions cut 0 bases from V and 5 bases from J, with 9 bases between. The CDR3 DNA follows: TGCGCCAGCAGCTTGGGGGACGTAGACAATGAGCAGTTCTTC. Amino acid sequence: CASSLGDVDNEQFF.

The rearrangement links TRBV24-1 to TRBJ1-5; no firm D call. Germline V gene lookup returns CDR1 KGHDR and CDR2 SFDVKD. Trimming removed 4 bases from V and 3 bases from J, with 12 bases in between. The CDR3 length is 15 residues. CDR3 in amino acids: CATSDRYSPNQPQHF. CDR3 in DNA: TGTGCCACCAGTGACCGCTACAGCCCCAATCAGCCCCAGCATTTT.